A single sample is the source of the 29 T cell receptor beta chains below, sequenced in a study of OX40 agonist ivuxolimab in advanced cancers. Using immunoSEQ multiplex PCR, the repertoire was profiled, and TCRdb retains in-frame clones only, with some absent. This table holds tens of thousands of clones, 87% found once. The sequences come from CD4+ or CD8+ T cells sorted from blood, collected in a trial of the OX40 agonist ivuxolimab. These receptors were obtained from an adult with an advanced solid tumor such as melanoma, head and neck, liver or kidney cancer.

This chain connects TRBV5-4 to TRBJ2-1; 10 nucleotides line up with TRBD2. Germline-derived CDR1 and CDR2 are SGHNT and YYREEE (reference sequence). The CDR3 has 15 residues. J gave up 8 bases and V 4 bases, and 9 bases lay outside the gene matches. The CDR3 coding sequence is TGTGCCAGCAGCGAACCTAGCGGGAGACGCGATGAGCAGTTCTTC. As protein: CASSEPSGRRDEQFF.

The chain has TRBV28 and TRBJ1-2, with TRBD1 as a possible D gene (5 bases). Germline V gives CDR1 MDHEN, CDR2 SYDVKM. The CDR3 is 16 residues long. Trimming cost V 2 bases and J 7 bases, with 20 bases left between them. CDR3 protein: CASSLVDSATLGGYTF. The CDR3 nucleotides read TGTGCCAGCAGTTTAGTCGACAGTGCCACTTTAGGTGGCTACACCTTC.

This clone occurred a few times. The J gene is TRBJ2-1, the V gene TRBV30, with D perhaps given as TRBD1 or TRBD2 (6 bases each). The V gene lost 8 bases and the J gene lost 9 bases, with 14 bases spanning the gap. Germline V gives CDR1 GTSNPN, CDR2 SVGIG (reference sequence). The CDR3 consists of 11 residues. CDR3 nucleotides: TGTGCCGGACGTAGGGGGGTTGAGCAGTTCTTC. It translates to CAGRRGVEQFF.

This chain links TRBV5-1 with TRBJ1-4; 10 bases are shared with TRBD1. Germline V gene lookup returns CDR1 SGHRS and CDR2 YFSETQ. V lost 1 base to trimming and J lost 3 bases; unmatched junction nucleotides: 3. CDR3 length: 16 amino acids. CDR3 loop: CASSLRTGGPNEKLFF. As DNA, the CDR3 is TGCGCCAGCAGCTTGAGGACAGGGGGTCCTAATGAAAAACTGTTTTTT.

The chain joins TRBV7-2 to TRBJ1-2; weak D call: TRBD1 (6 bases). Germline values: CDR1 SGHTA, CDR2 FQGNSA. The CDR3 consists of 15 residues. Trimming stripped 5 bases from V and 2 bases from J, with 15 bases between. In DNA form, the CDR3 reads TGTGCCAGCAGCCTGAGAGCGCAGGGGAACTATGGCTACACCTTC. Protein sequence: CASSLRAQGNYGYTF.

CDR3 amino acids: CASSFGTSGSETQYF. DNA of the CDR3: TGTGCCAGCAGTTTTGGGACTAGCGGGAGTGAGACCCAGTACTTC. The chain is built from TRBV6-5 and TRBJ2-5; TRBD2 aligns across 14 bases. Germline V gene lookup returns CDR1 MNHEY and CDR2 SVGAGI. The trim removed 4 bases at V and 5 bases at J, leaving 3 bases unmatched. This CDR3 has 15 residues.

V and J are TRBV27 and TRBJ2-2; TRBD1 agrees at 8 bases. Per germline, CDR1 MNHEY and CDR2 SMNVEV (reference sequence). The CDR3 sequence is 16 residues long. Unmatched junction bases numbered 15, after V lost 7 bases and J lost 8 bases. The CDR3 is CASKTWEQGANGELFF. CDR3 sequence (DNA): TGTGCCAGCAAAACTTGGGAGCAGGGGGCTAATGGGGAGCTGTTTTTT.

The rearrangement uses TRBV19 and TRBJ1-3, with D hard to call. Germline V lookup: CDR1 LNHDA, CDR2 SQIVND (reference sequence). The CDR3 has 15 amino acids. Between the trimmed V and J ends, which lost 3 bases and 9 bases, there was a span of 18 bases. CDR3 nucleotides: TGTGCCAGTAGTATCACAGACCCTGTACCGGGCACCATATATTTT. Protein sequence: CASSITDPVPGTIYF.

On this clone: This may stem from a read error, because a much larger clone lies one nucleotide away. This sample includes further DNA sequences coding for the same CDR3. The V and J genes are TRBV7-8 and TRBJ2-7; D gene ambiguous. The CDR3 length is 11 residues. From germline, CDR1 is SGHVS and CDR2 FQNEAQ. Trimming shortened V by 5 bases and J by 0 bases, and 2 bases separated the two germline ends. The CDR3 loop is CASSLSYEQYF. CDR3 in DNA: TGTGCCAGCAGCCTCTCCTACGAGCAGTACTTC.

V usage is TRBV28 and J usage is TRBJ1-1; weak D call: TRBD1 (5 bases). CDR3 length equals 14 residues. Germline CDR1 reads MDHEN; CDR2 reads SYDVKM. The V and J ends lost 3 bases and 4 bases respectively, with 12 bases between them. CDR3 sequence reads: CASSFGGASTEAFF. CDR3 DNA: TGTGCCAGCAGTTTTGGAGGGGCGAGCACTGAAGCTTTCTTT.

This clone was observed a single time. The CDR3 sequence is CASSLGRINTEAFF. CDR3 DNA sequence: TGTGCCAGCAGCTTAGGGCGGATAAACACTGAAGCTTTCTTT. This sequence joins TRBV11-2 and TRBJ1-1, with D hard to call. The ends were cut back, 1 base at V and 2 bases at J, with 8 bases in the middle. The CDR3 length is 14 residues. Per the germline V gene, CDR1 is SGHAT and CDR2 is FQNNGV.

The chain couples TRBV5-4 to TRBJ2-3; D might be TRBD2 (6 bases). Germline CDR1 and CDR2: SGHNT and YYREEE (reference sequence). The CDR3 covers 14 residues. The ends were cut back, 4 bases at V and 6 bases at J, with 15 bases in the middle. This CDR3 is CASSPIGSSDTQYF. The CDR3 nucleotides are TGTGCCAGCAGCCCCATCGGGAGTTCCGATACGCAGTATTTT.

The chain's CDR3 is CASSLDIMGEQYF. CDR3 DNA sequence: TGCGCCAGCAGCTTGGACATAATGGGCGAGCAGTACTTC. The rearrangement joins TRBV5-1 to TRBJ2-7; D not certain. Germline assignment: CDR1 SGHRS and CDR2 YFSETQ. The CDR3 length is 13 residues. V gave up 0 bases and J gave up 6 bases, with 10 bases separating them.

The chain joins TRBV6-1 to TRBJ2-7, with D hard to call. Trimming pared 7 bases from V and 0 bases from J, leaving 13 bases between. CDR3 length equals 14 residues. The germline CDR1 and CDR2 sequences are MNHNS and SASEGT. The chain's CDR3 is CASNPGYLSYEQYF. The CDR3 region has the DNA TGTGCCAGCAATCCGGGCTATCTCTCCTACGAGCAGTACTTC.

This chain connects TRBV5-6 to TRBJ2-2, with TRBD2 as a possible D gene (6 bases). Germline V gene sequence: CDR1 SGHDT, CDR2 YYEEEE. The CDR3 loop spans 15 amino acids. V was trimmed by 4 bases and J by 4 bases, leaving 14 bases between them. The CDR3 here is CASSRAGPPTGELFF. CDR3 DNA sequence: TGTGCCAGCAGCCGGGCGGGGCCCCCCACCGGGGAGCTGTTTTTT.

The V gene is TRBV10-2, the J gene TRBJ2-1, with 13 bases matching TRBD2. V lost 7 bases, J lost 9 bases, and 9 bases stayed unmatched. There are 15 residues in the CDR3. Per germline, CDR1 WSHSY and CDR2 SAAADI. The CDR3 nucleotides are TGCGCCAGCACAGGACTAGCGGGAGTTTGGGTTGAGCAGTTCTTC. Residues: CASTGLAGVWVEQFF.

This clone appeared once. The J gene is TRBJ2-2, the V gene TRBV2; D assignment may be TRBD1 or TRBD2 (7 bases each). Trimming cost V 5 bases and J 7 bases, with 20 bases left between them. Germline CDR1 and CDR2: SNHLY and FYNNEI. The CDR3 consists of 16 residues. The CDR3 coding sequence is TGTGCCAGCAGTCTCTCACAGGGGAGGGCAGGCGGGGAGCTGTTTTTT. The encoded protein is CASSLSQGRAGGELFF.

This clone was seen just once. The V call is TRBV30, the J call TRBJ2-5, with 8 bases lining up with TRBD1. The CDR3 has 13 amino acids. V lost 1 base to trimming and J lost 4 bases; unmatched junction nucleotides: 2. CDR1 and CDR2 from the germline V gene are GTSNPN and SVGIG (reference sequence). CDR3 in amino acids: CAWSGTGRETQYF. The CDR3 DNA sequence: TGTGCCTGGAGTGGGACAGGGAGAGAGACCCAGTACTTC. Variable domain in full (rest from reference TRBV30 and TRBJ2-5): SQTIHQWPATLVQPVGSPLSLECTVEGTSNPNLYWYRQAAGRGLQLLFYSVGIGQISSEVPQNLSASRPQDRQFILSSKKLLLSDSGFYLCAWSGTGRETQYFGPGTRLLVL.

The CDR3 reads CASSGVGYTF. The CDR3 coding sequence is TGTGCCAGCAGTGGAGTGGGCTACACCTTC. The chain carries TRBV28 and TRBJ1-2; D is undetermined. The germline gives CDR1 MDHEN, CDR2 SYDVKM. V lost 5 bases, J lost 8 bases, and 6 bases lay in between. The CDR3 sequence is 10 residues long.

The V call is TRBV28, the J call TRBJ1-2; D remains ambiguous. V was pared by 5 bases and J by 4 bases, with 11 bases between. Germline lookup yields CDR1 MDHEN and CDR2 SYDVKM. The CDR3 runs to 13 residues. The CDR3 DNA follows: TGTGCCAGCAGTCCCCCCGGGATCTATGGCTACACCTTC. Translated: CASSPPGIYGYTF.

J is TRBJ2-7 and V is TRBV10-3; 7 bases are a match to TRBD1. CDR1 and CDR2 (germline): ENHRY, SYGVKD. CDR3 length equals 15 residues. With 10 bases clipped from V and 1 base from J, the junction kept 13 bases outside the gene matches. The CDR3 sequence: CATGNRDSPSYEQYF. The CDR3 DNA sequence: TGTGCCACCGGAAACCGGGACAGCCCTTCCTACGAGCAGTACTTC.

The J gene is TRBJ1-5, the V gene TRBV14; D may be TRBD1 (5 bases). Per germline, CDR1 SGHDN and CDR2 FVKESK. This CDR3 has 16 residues. V lost 3 bases, J lost 0 bases, and 12 bases lay in between. The CDR3 sequence is CASSQRQTYSNQPQHF. Here the CDR3 DNA reads TGTGCCAGCAGCCAGCGACAGACATATAGCAATCAGCCCCAGCATTTT.

This chain connects TRBV28 to TRBJ2-7; D might be TRBD2 (6 bases). V lost 6 bases and J lost 1, with 10 bases in between. The CDR3 length is 13 residues. Germline V gives CDR1 MDHEN, CDR2 SYDVKM. CDR3 coding DNA: TGTGCCAGCAGGTTAGCGGTTTCCTACGAGCAGTACTTC. Translation gives CASRLAVSYEQYF.

The chain uses TRBV4-2 and TRBJ2-7, with TRBD2 matching over 8 bases. Germline V gene lookup returns CDR1 LGHNA and CDR2 YNFKEQ. CDR3 size: 15 residues. V lost 5 bases, J lost 0 bases, and 6 bases stayed unmatched. The CDR3 coding sequence is TGTGCCAGCAGCTACGTCGGGAGGGGCTCCTACGAGCAGTACTTC. Translating it yields CASSYVGRGSYEQYF.

In this sample, this clone turned up once. The genes are TRBV5-4 and TRBJ2-2; D is unresolved. The V and J ends lost 0 bases and 8 bases respectively, with 8 bases between them. The CDR3 contains 13 residues. Germline CDR1 and CDR2: SGHNT and YYREEE (reference sequence). This CDR3 reads CASSLEVAGELFF. The CDR3 DNA reads as TGTGCCAGCAGCTTGGAGGTGGCTGGGGAGCTGTTTTTT.

V and J are TRBV18 and TRBJ2-4; D assignment may be TRBD1 or TRBD2 (6 bases each). The CDR3 contains 18 residues. Germline values: CDR1 KGHSH, CDR2 LQKENI. Trimming shortened V by 2 bases and J by 1 base, and 18 bases separated the two germline ends. The CDR3, as DNA: TGTGCCAGCTCACCAGAGGACAGTCTTGGGGGGGCCAAAAACATTCAGTACTTC. It codes for CASSPEDSLGGAKNIQYF.

The chain recombines TRBV11-2 with TRBJ2-1; D not resolved. CDR3 length equals 13 residues. Germline CDR1 is SGHAT and CDR2 is FQNNGV. Trimming cost V 1 base and J 4 bases, with 5 bases left between them. This CDR3 reads CASSLAEYNEQFF. The CDR3 coding sequence is TGTGCCAGCAGCTTAGCGGAATACAATGAGCAGTTCTTC.

The chain links TRBV19 to TRBJ2-7, with TRBD1 matching over 8 bases. With V trimmed by 2 bases and J by 4 bases, 1 base remained unmatched. CDR1 and CDR2 from the germline V gene are LNHDA and SQIVND (reference sequence). The CDR3 consists of 13 residues. For the CDR3, the DNA is TGTGCCAGTAGTATAAACAGGGGGTACGAGCAGTACTTC. It is translated as CASSINRGYEQYF.

The rearrangement links TRBV18 to TRBJ2-7, with TRBD2 identical over 7 bases. CDR3 length: 15 amino acids. V lost 4 bases to trimming and J lost 1 base; unmatched junction nucleotides: 7. Germline values: CDR1 KGHSH, CDR2 LQKENI. The CDR3 is CASSQTSDKSYEQYF. The CDR3 DNA reads TGTGCCAGCTCACAAACTAGCGACAAGTCCTACGAGCAGTACTTC.